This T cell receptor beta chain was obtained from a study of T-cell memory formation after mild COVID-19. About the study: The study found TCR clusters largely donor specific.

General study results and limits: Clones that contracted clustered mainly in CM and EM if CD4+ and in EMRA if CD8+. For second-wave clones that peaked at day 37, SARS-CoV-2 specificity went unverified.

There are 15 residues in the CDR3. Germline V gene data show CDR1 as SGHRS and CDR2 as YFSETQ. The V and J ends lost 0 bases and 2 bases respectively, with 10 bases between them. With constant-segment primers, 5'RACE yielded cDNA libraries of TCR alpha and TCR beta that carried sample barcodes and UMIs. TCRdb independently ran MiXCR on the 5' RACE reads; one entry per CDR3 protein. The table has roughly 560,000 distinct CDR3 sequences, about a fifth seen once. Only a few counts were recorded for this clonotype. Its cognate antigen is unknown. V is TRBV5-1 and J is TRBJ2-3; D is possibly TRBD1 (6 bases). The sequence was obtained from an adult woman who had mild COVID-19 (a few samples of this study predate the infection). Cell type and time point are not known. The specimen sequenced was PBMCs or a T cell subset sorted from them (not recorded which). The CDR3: CASSLETGYTDTQYF. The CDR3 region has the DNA TGCGCCAGCAGCTTGGAGACAGGATACACAGATACGCAGTATTTT.